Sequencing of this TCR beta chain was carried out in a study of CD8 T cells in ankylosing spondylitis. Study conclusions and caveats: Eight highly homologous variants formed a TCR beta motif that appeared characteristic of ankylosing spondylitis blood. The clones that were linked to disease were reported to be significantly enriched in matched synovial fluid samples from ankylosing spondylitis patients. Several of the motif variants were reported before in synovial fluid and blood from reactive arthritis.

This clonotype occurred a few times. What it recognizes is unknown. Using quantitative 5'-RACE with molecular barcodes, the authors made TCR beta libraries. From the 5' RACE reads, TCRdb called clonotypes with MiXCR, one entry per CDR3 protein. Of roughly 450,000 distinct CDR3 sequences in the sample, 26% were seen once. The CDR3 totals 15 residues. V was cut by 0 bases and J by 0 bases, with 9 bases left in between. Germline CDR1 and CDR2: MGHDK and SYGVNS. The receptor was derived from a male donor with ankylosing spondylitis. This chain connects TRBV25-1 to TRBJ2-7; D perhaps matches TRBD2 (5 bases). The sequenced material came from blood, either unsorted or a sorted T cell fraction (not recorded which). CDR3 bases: TGTGCCAGCAGTGAATATCTGGGGAGCTCCTACGAGCAGTACTTC. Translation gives CASSEYLGSSYEQYF.